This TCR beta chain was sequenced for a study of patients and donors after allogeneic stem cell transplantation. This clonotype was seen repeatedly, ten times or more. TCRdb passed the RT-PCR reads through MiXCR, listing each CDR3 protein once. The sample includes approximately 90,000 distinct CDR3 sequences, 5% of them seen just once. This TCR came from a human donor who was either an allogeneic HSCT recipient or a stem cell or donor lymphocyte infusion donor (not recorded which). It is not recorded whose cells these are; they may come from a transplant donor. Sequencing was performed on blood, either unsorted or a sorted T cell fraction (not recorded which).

The CDR3 nucleotides are TGTGCCAGCAGCAAAGATGGAGTAGCGGGTAGCACAGATACGCAGTATTTT. Translated, it gives CASSKDGVAGSTDTQYF. J is TRBJ2-3 and V is TRBV7-2; 7 bases map to TRBD2. Per the germline V gene, CDR1 is SGHTA and CDR2 is FQGNSA. The CDR3 is made up of 17 amino acids. V was pared by 5 bases and J by 0 bases, with 11 bases of the junction left unmatched.